The 8 T cell receptor beta chains below all came from one sample that was sequenced in a study of CD8 T cells in ankylosing spondylitis. MiXCR was run by TCRdb on the 5' RACE reads, yielding one entry per CDR3 protein. This sample has some 840,000 distinct CDR3 sequences; 12% occur once, and the top ten carry about 0.5%. Their antigens remain unidentified. Whole-study findings and limits: The study identified a TCR beta motif of under 10 highly homologous variants that appeared characteristic of ankylosing spondylitis blood.

The source material was blood, either unsorted or a sorted T cell fraction (not recorded which). These receptors all stem from a male donor with ankylosing spondylitis.

This clonotype has a count of ten or more. The genes are TRBV12-3 or TRBV12-4 and TRBJ2-2; 11 bases are a match to TRBD2. The CDR3 is 18 residues long. Unmatched junction bases numbered 12, after V lost 4 bases and J lost 5 bases. CDR3 sequence reads: CASSSRGLAVLTTGELFF. CDR3 bases: TGTGCCAGCAGTTCCCGGGGACTAGCGGTTCTCACAACCGGGGAGCTGTTTTTT.

In this sample, this clonotype turned up a few times. V and J are TRBV20-1 and TRBJ2-7; D not resolved. This CDR3 spans 12 amino acids. Germline CDR1 reads DFQATT; CDR2 reads SNEGSKA (reference sequence). V gave up 3 bases and J gave up 3 bases, with 9 bases separating them. Here the CDR3 DNA reads TGCAGTGCTAGGGTCTGGTTCTACGAGCAGTACTTC. This codes for CSARVWFYEQYF.

This chain connects TRBV12-3 or TRBV12-4 to TRBJ2-3, with 8 bases that match TRBD2. CDR3 length: 14 amino acids. V gave up 6 bases and J gave up 2 bases; unmatched junction bases: 4. This CDR3 reads CASRQAGATDTQYF. CDR3 coding DNA: TGTGCCAGCAGACAAGCGGGGGCCACAGATACGCAGTATTTT.

Ten or more counts support this clonotype. The chain is built from TRBV6-2 or TRBV6-3 and TRBJ1-5; D possibly corresponds to TRBD1 (5 bases). CDR3 size: 12 residues. V lost 5 bases and J 7 bases, leaving 9 bases between the germline ends. The germline CDR1 and CDR2 sequences are MNHEY and SVGEGT. DNA for the CDR3: TGTGCCAGCAGTCGCCGGGGCCAGCCCCAGCATTTT. Its translation: CASSRRGQPQHF.

This clonotype was seen at least ten times. V and J are TRBV27 and TRBJ1-4; 9 nucleotides align to TRBD1. The trim removed 6 bases at V and 8 bases at J, leaving 7 bases unmatched. CDR1 is MNHEY and CDR2 is SMNVEV in the germline V gene (reference sequence). CDR3 length: 14 residues. CDR3 residues: CASRTGTGMEKLFF. In nucleotides, the CDR3 is TGTGCCAGCAGAACCGGGACAGGGATGGAAAAACTGTTTTTT.

This clonotype was counted ten times or more. This chain links TRBV20-1 with TRBJ1-5; D unresolved. This CDR3 is 15 amino acids long. Looked up from germline, CDR1 is DFQATT and CDR2 is SNEGSKA (reference sequence). Trimming pared 0 bases from V and 0 bases from J, leaving 9 bases between. CDR3 protein: CSARDVAASNQPQHF. CDR3 nucleotide sequence: TGCAGTGCTAGAGATGTTGCGGCTAGCAATCAGCCCCAGCATTTT.

This clonotype was seen a handful of times. The rearrangement joins TRBV20-1 to TRBJ2-7, with 7 nucleotides matching TRBD1. Germline CDR1 and CDR2: DFQATT and SNEGSKA (reference sequence). CDR3 size: 12 residues. V was clipped by 6 bases and J by 3 bases; unmatched bases: 5. The CDR3 is CSAAGTVYEQYF. The CDR3 bases are TGCAGTGCGGCCGGGACAGTCTACGAGCAGTACTTC.

This clonotype has only a few counts. This rearrangement joins TRBV7-2 to TRBJ1-2; D unresolved. Deletions cut 4 bases from V and 0 bases from J, with 6 bases between. Germline V gives CDR1 SGHTA, CDR2 FQGNSA. The CDR3 contains 13 residues. CDR3 region: CASSSTTNYGYTF. The CDR3 DNA sequence: TGTGCCAGCAGCTCCACAACTAACTATGGCTACACCTTC.